These 24 T cell receptor beta chains were sequenced from one sample in a study of read filtering for tumor transcriptome and immune sequencing (dated by TCRdb to the early 2020s). This sample was sequenced with an Illumina HiSeq 4000. The Immunoverse kit was used to build TCR libraries from about 400 ng RNA, with molecular barcoded adaptors covering alpha/delta and beta/gamma chains. The raw public reads went through TCRdb reprocessing: fastp at Q25, MiXCR clone calling, in-frame beta chains kept. Rows are unified per CDR3 protein, each entry keeping the most common DNA and genes. In all, the sample holds more than 70,000 distinct CDR3 sequences, and under 25% of those were seen once. The ten largest clones represent 9.5% to 12% of the sample. The sequencing input was a population of CD138-negative cells sorted from bone marrow. The sample's cell subset or site label, in plain terms: bone marrow mononuclear cells depleted of CD138+ plasma/myeloma cells by negative magnetic selection. The receptor set was obtained from a donor at least 40 years old with multiple myeloma.

On this clonotype itself: This may be a read error, as it is one base from a much larger clone. The chain employs TRBV20-1 and TRBJ1-2; 10 bases are a match to TRBD1. The CDR3 sequence is 14 residues long. From germline, CDR1 is DFQATT and CDR2 SNEGSKA (reference sequence). With 6 bases clipped from V and 3 bases from J, the junction kept 7 bases outside the gene matches. The CDR3 sequence: CSAPRQGAHYGYTF. The CDR3 nucleotides are TGCAGTGCGCCTCGACAGGGGGCACACTATGGCTACACCTTC.

Ten or more counts support this clonotype. The V and J genes are TRBV9 and TRBJ2-3; TRBD2 is a possible D gene (5 bases). The V end was cut by 2 bases, the J end by 4 bases, with 14 bases between. The germline CDR1 and CDR2 sequences are SGDLS and YYNGEE. The CDR3 sequence is 15 residues long. The CDR3: CASSVSSGRSDTQYF. CDR3 DNA: TGTGCCAGCAGCGTCTCAAGCGGTAGGTCAGATACGCAGTATTTT.

This clonotype was counted at least ten times. The chain uses TRBV5-1 and TRBJ2-7; D not certain. CDR3 length: 14 residues. The germline V gene has CDR1 SGHRS and CDR2 YFSETQ. Trimming removed 0 bases from V and 1 base from J, with 8 bases in between. CDR3 nucleotide sequence: TGCGCCAGCAGCTTGGAAGGTCCATCCTACGAGCAGTACTTC. Encoded protein: CASSLEGPSYEQYF.

This clonotype was recorded a few times. J is TRBJ2-4 and V is TRBV2; D perhaps matches TRBD1 (6 bases). The CDR3 extends over 17 amino acids. Looked up from germline, CDR1 is SNHLY and CDR2 is FYNNEI. V lost 5 bases and J lost 3, with 20 bases in between. CDR3 coding DNA: TGTGCCAGCAGTCCATACACCAGGTCAGGGGACAAAAACATTCAGTACTTC. Protein sequence: CASSPYTRSGDKNIQYF.

This clonotype was picked up a small number of times. This sequence joins TRBV29-1 and TRBJ1-2, with 11 positions matching TRBD1. CDR1 and CDR2 (germline): SQVTM, ANQGSEA. V lost 3 bases to trimming and J lost 4 bases; unmatched junction nucleotides: 19. The CDR3 totals 19 residues. The CDR3 bases are TGCAGCGTTGACTCCTGGGGGAGTCCTGGGACAGGGGGAGGCTATGGCTACACCTTC. Its translation is CSVDSWGSPGTGGGYGYTF.

A word on this clonotype: A single base separates this from a much larger clone, so it may be a read error. This chain joins TRBV29-1 and TRBJ1-2, with D unresolved. The CDR3 is 12 residues long. CDR1 is SQVTM, CDR2 ANQGSEA, per germline. CDR3 nucleotides: TGCAACGTTGGTGGGGTTCGGAATGGCTACACCTTC. Amino acids: CNVGGVRNGYTF.

The table lists this clonotype with many counts. The V gene is TRBV28, the J gene TRBJ2-2, with D hard to call. This CDR3 has 13 residues. Between the trimmed V and J ends, which lost 7 bases and 5 bases, there was a span of 11 bases. Germline loops: CDR1 MDHEN, CDR2 SYDVKM. The CDR3 loop is CASTFLNTGELFF. CDR3 DNA: TGTGCCAGCACTTTTTTAAATACCGGGGAGCTGTTTTTT.

The table lists this clonotype with many counts. V is TRBV19 and J is TRBJ2-1; TRBD2 matches 14 bases. Germline trimming cut 4 bases from V and 3 bases from J; bases unmatched to any gene: 2. This CDR3 comprises 16 residues. Per germline, CDR1 LNHDA and CDR2 SQIVND (reference sequence). The chain's CDR3 is CASSKGLAGDYNEQFF. DNA for the CDR3: TGTGCCAGTAGTAAGGGACTAGCGGGGGACTACAATGAGCAGTTCTTC.

This clonotype has a count of ten or more. The rearrangement uses TRBV20-1 and TRBJ2-7; D gene unclear. This CDR3 is built from 12 residues. The germline V and J ends were trimmed by 2 bases and 3 bases, with 8 bases remaining between them. Looked up from germline, CDR1 is DFQATT and CDR2 is SNEGSKA (reference sequence). CDR3 region: CSARMYSYEQYF. CDR3 nucleotides: TGCAGTGCTAGAATGTATAGCTACGAGCAGTACTTC.

This clonotype came up once. Given a much more abundant clone one base away, this may be a read error. This chain connects TRBV12-3 or TRBV12-4 to TRBJ1-1; tentatively, D is TRBD1 (6 bases). The CDR3 totals 13 residues. The V gene lost 5 bases and the J gene lost 3 bases, with 10 bases spanning the gap. CDR3 DNA sequence: TGTGCCAGCAGTGAGGGGGTGTACACTGAAGCTTTCTTT. Residues: CASSEGVYTEAFF.

This clonotype was counted many times. This chain connects TRBV4-1 to TRBJ1-1; D gene ambiguous. Germline assignment: CDR1 MGHRA and CDR2 YSYEKL. Trimming removed 2 bases from V and 0 bases from J, with 4 bases in between. This CDR3 comprises 13 residues. The CDR3 reads CASSQRLNTEAFF. The CDR3 DNA reads TGCGCCAGCAGCCAACGGCTGAACACTGAAGCTTTCTTT.

The rearrangement links TRBV12-3 or TRBV12-4 to TRBJ2-3; 8 nucleotides line up with TRBD2. Trimming cost V 3 bases and J 4 bases; bases outside gene matches: 6. The CDR3 loop spans 15 amino acids. The CDR3 region is CASSFAGTRADTQYF. The CDR3 DNA reads TGTGCCAGCAGTTTTGCCGGGACTAGGGCAGATACGCAGTATTTT.

Only one count was recorded for this clonotype. A much larger clone is a single base away; this may be a read error. This sequence joins TRBV7-3 and TRBJ2-1; possibly TRBD1 for D (6 bases). CDR1 SGHTA and CDR2 FQGTGA come from the germline V gene. CDR3 length: 15 residues. Trimming pared 5 bases from V and 7 bases from J, leaving 18 bases between. CDR3 coding DNA: TGTGCCAGCAGCCCGACAGGCCTCACCCTGAATGAGCAGTTCTTC. It encodes CASSPTGLTLNEQFF.

This clonotype was observed many times. V and J are TRBV7-9 and TRBJ2-1; no clear D gene. The CDR3 sequence is 12 residues long. V lost 2 bases and J lost 8, with 7 bases in between. Germline V CDR1 and CDR2: SEHNR, FQNEAQ (reference sequence). The CDR3 bases are TGTGCCAGCAGCTTATTGGGTCATGAGCAGTTCTTC. It yields the protein CASSLLGHEQFF.

This clonotype was seen a few times. A read error is possible here, since a much larger clone lies one base away. The rearrangement links TRBV2 to TRBJ1-6; D is ambiguous. There are 13 residues in the CDR3. CDR1 is SNHLY, CDR2 FYNNEI, per germline. The CDR3 is CASGEVGESPLHF. For the CDR3, the DNA is TGTGCCAGCGGTGAAGTAGGCGAATCACCCCTCCACTTT.

This clonotype has more than one count but fewer than ten. CDR3 in amino acids: CATSDYKETQYF. The CDR3 DNA follows: TGTGCCACCAGTGATTACAAAGAGACCCAGTACTTC. The V and J genes are TRBV24-1 and TRBJ2-5; unclear D gene. Trimming left V 2 bases short and J 3 bases short, with 3 bases between. Germline lookup yields CDR1 KGHDR and CDR2 SFDVKD. The CDR3 is 12 residues long.

In regard to this clonotype: This may arise from a read error, as a much more abundant clone is one base away. The chain uses TRBV28 and TRBJ1-5; D ambiguous. Deletions cut 6 bases from V and 1 base from J, with 4 bases between. This CDR3 spans 12 amino acids. Germline loops: CDR1 MDHEN, CDR2 SYDVKM. As DNA, the CDR3 is TGTGCCAGCAGGGAAAGCAATCAGCCCCAGCATTTT. Translation gives CASRESNQPQHF.

This clonotype was seen at least ten times. The rearrangement joins TRBV5-1 to TRBJ2-7; TRBD2 agrees at 8 bases. CDR1 and CDR2 (germline): SGHRS, YFSETQ. The CDR3 sequence is 19 residues long. V was clipped by 4 bases and J by 0 bases; unmatched bases: 18. The CDR3 sequence: CASSRTQPGIAGRSYEQYF. CDR3 sequence (DNA): TGCGCCAGCAGCCGGACCCAACCCGGCATAGCGGGGCGCTCCTACGAGCAGTACTTC.

This sequence joins TRBV2 and TRBJ2-1; TRBD2 might be the D (5 bases). Germline-derived CDR1 and CDR2 are SNHLY and FYNNEI. V was cut by 9 bases and J by 1 base, with 13 bases left in between. The CDR3 sequence is 14 residues long. CDR3 protein: CASSWLASYNEQFF. CDR3 sequence (DNA): TGTGCCAGTTCTTGGCTAGCATCCTACAATGAGCAGTTCTTC. The full variable domain, with the rest looked up from reference TRBV2 and TRBJ2-1, is EPEVTQTPSHQVTQMGQEVILRCVPISNHLYFYWYRQILGQKVEFLVSFYNNEISEKSEIFDDQFSVERPDGSNFTLKIRSTKLEDSAMYFCASSWLASYNEQFFGPGTRLTVL.

This clonotype occurred many times. This rearrangement joins TRBV3-1 to TRBJ2-2; TRBD2 agrees at 7 bases. The CDR3 loop spans 15 amino acids. The V gene's germline CDR1 is LGHDT and CDR2 YNNKEL (reference sequence). J lost 0 bases, V lost 8 bases, and 6 bases had no gene match. This CDR3 reads CASRARGANTGELFF. CDR3 DNA sequence: TGTGCCAGCCGGGCCCGGGGGGCGAACACCGGGGAGCTGTTTTTT.

This clonotype was counted ten times or more. The chain is built from TRBV28 and TRBJ2-1; 9 nucleotides align to TRBD2. There are 15 residues in the CDR3. V lost 7 bases, J lost 9 bases, and 13 bases stayed unmatched. Germline lookup yields CDR1 MDHEN and CDR2 SYDVKM. The CDR3 DNA follows: TGTGCCAGCACCTCGCGGGGGGGCCTTTTGTTTGAGCAGTTCTTC. Translating gives CASTSRGGLLFEQFF.

In the case of this clonotype: Sequence at one end of the junction differs from germline and may be a read error. J is TRBJ1-1 and V is TRBV6-6, with D hard to call. CDR1 MNHNY and CDR2 SVGAGI come from the germline V gene (reference sequence). This CDR3 comprises 13 residues. CDR3 sequence (DNA): TGTGCCAGCAGTTACTCGCCCGGCACCGAAGCTTCCTTT. Its translation: CASSYSPGTEASF.

This clonotype was picked up a small number of times. The chain joins TRBV6-5 to TRBJ1-5; D ambiguous. This CDR3 has 13 residues. Trimming cost V 5 bases and J 9 bases, with 14 bases left between them. Per the germline V gene, CDR1 is MNHEY and CDR2 is SVGAGI. Written as DNA, the CDR3 is TGTGCCAGCAGTAGCACCCCACTGCTGCCCCAGCATTTT. It codes for CASSSTPLLPQHF.

This clonotype has just a few counts. The rearrangement uses TRBV28 and TRBJ1-2; the D is unclear. Germline V gene data show CDR1 as MDHEN and CDR2 as SYDVKM. The CDR3 is 13 amino acids. V was pared by 6 bases and J by 13 bases, with 21 bases between. CDR3 DNA: TGTGCCAGCAGCCCCCGTGAAGTTCTATGGCTCACCTTC. Translation gives CASSPREVLWLTF.